This T cell receptor beta chain was identified during a study of T cells after yellow fever vaccination. Study-level background: Fractions containing few cells were prepared with SMART-Seq v4 Ultra Low Input. Study-level results: A weaker secondary response peaked on day 5, the primary on day 15. Clonotypes shared by both compartments, CD4 and CD8, made up a small share. Abundant clonotypes (contaminants from the bulk population) could be present in FACS-sorted repertoires.

TCRdb called the 5' RACE reads again in MiXCR, with one record for every CDR3 protein. The repertoire holds about 94,000 distinct CDR3 sequences, with 7.5% to 10% as singletons. Germline CDR1 SGHAT, CDR2 FQNNGV. The CDR3 extends over 15 amino acids. V lost 0 bases to trimming and J lost 9 bases; unmatched junction nucleotides: 5. This clonotype was counted ten times or more. This rearrangement joins TRBV11-2 to TRBJ2-1, with TRBD2 matching 10 bases. The sample was CD8+ T cells not binding an NS4B(214-222) dextramer, sorted from PBMCs, taken roughly 14 days after the first yellow fever vaccination. The receptor was isolated from a man aged 18 to 30 who received the YFV17D yellow fever vaccine. CDR3 in DNA: TGTGCCAGCAGCTTAGAAGCGGGGGGGTTTCCTGAGCAGTTCTTC. Translated, it gives CASSLEAGGFPEQFF. Full variable domain (remainder filled in from reference TRBV11-2 and TRBJ2-1): EAGVAQSPRYKIIEKRQSVAFWCNPISGHATLYWYQQILGQGPKLLIQFQNNGVVDDSQLPKDRFSAERLKGVDSTLKIQPAKLEDSAVYLCASSLEAGGFPEQFFGPGTRLTVL.